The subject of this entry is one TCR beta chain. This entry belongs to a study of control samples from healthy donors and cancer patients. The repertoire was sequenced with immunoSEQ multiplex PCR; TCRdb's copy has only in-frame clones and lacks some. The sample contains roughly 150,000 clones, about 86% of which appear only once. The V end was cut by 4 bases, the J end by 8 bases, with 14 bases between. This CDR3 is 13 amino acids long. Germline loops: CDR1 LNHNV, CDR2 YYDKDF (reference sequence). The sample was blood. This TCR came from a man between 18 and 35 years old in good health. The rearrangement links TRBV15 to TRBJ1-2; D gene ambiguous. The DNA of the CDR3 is TGTGCCACCAGCACGAGGACGAATCAGGGCTACACCTTC. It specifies CATSTRTNQGYTF. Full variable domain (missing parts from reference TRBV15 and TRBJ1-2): DAMVIQNPRYQVTQFGKPVTLSCSQTLNHNVMYWYQQKSSQAPKLLFHYYDKDFNNEADTPDNFQSRRPNTSFCFLDIRSPGLGDTAMYLCATSTRTNQGYTFGSGTRLTVV.